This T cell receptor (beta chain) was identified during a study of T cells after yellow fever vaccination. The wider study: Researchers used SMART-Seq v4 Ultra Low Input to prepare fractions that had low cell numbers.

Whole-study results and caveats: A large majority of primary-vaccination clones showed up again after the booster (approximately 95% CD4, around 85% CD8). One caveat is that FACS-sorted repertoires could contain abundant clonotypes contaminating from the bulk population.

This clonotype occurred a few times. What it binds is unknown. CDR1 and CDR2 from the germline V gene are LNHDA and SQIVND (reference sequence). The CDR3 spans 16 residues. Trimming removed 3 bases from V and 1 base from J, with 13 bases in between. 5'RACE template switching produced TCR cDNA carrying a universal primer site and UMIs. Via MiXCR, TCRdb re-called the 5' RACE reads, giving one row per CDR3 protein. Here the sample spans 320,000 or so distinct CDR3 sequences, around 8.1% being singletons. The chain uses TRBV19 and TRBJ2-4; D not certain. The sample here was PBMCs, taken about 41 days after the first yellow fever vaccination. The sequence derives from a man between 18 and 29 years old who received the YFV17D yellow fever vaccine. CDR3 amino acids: CASSIRSFHAKNIQYF. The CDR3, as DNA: TGTGCCAGTAGTATTCGGTCGTTCCATGCCAAAAACATTCAGTACTTC.